This T cell receptor beta chain was captured in a study of post-analysis software for immune sequencing data. Study context: The disease courses spanned relapsing-remitting, secondary progressive and progressive-relapsing forms of multiple sclerosis. Findings of the study overall: The study found TRBV5-6, TRBV5-1 and TRBV20-1 among four to six TRBV segments more frequent in patients than controls. Under the F measure, samples that were prepared in one batch clustered strongly together. Relative to controls, patients with multiple sclerosis showed significantly lower normalized Chao1 diversity.

This clonotype has just a few counts. Its antigen is still unknown. Researchers reported that TCR beta cDNA libraries carried unique molecular identifiers. TCRdb redid the calling of the PCR reads with MiXCR, one entry per CDR3 protein. The table records fewer than 700,000 distinct CDR3 sequences, around 40% of them present only once. The CDR3 length is 15 residues. With V trimmed by 2 bases and J by 10 bases, 3 bases remained unmatched. Germline V gives CDR1 SGHTA, CDR2 FQGTGA. This chain uses TRBV7-3 with TRBJ2-1; 15 nucleotides agree with TRBD2. The sequenced sample consisted of blood. The TCR originated in a girl aged 10 to 17 with multiple sclerosis. The CDR3 loop is CASSLGTSGGIEQFF. The CDR3 bases are TGTGCCAGCAGCTTAGGGACTAGCGGGGGGATCGAGCAGTTCTTC.